The 14 T cell receptor beta chains below were found in one sample sequenced in a study of shared clonotypes between healthy human individuals. The method was immunoSEQ multiplex PCR; TCRdb's version includes in-frame clones alone and lacks a portion of them. The table shows around 940,000 clones, with 60% to 85% occurring only once. The sequenced sample consisted of memory CD4+ T cells sorted from blood. Described subset: CD45RA-negative fraction. The receptors originated from a man aged 18-30 years in good health.

About this clone: A read error may account for a junction end that differs from germline. The rearrangement joins TRBV7-9 to TRBJ2-2, with 7 nucleotides matching TRBD2. Germline V gene sequence: CDR1 SEHNR, CDR2 FQNEAQ (reference sequence). This CDR3 region has 16 residues. The CDR3 sequence: CASSLRLAENSGELFF. DNA for the CDR3: TGTGCCAGCAGCTTAAGACTAGCCGAGAACAGCGGGGAGCTGTTTTTT. Variable domain in full (rest from reference TRBV7-9 and TRBJ2-2): DTGVSQNPRHKITKRGQNVTFRCDPISEHNRLYWYRQTLGQGPEFLTYFQNEAQLEKSRLLSDRFSAERPKGSFSTLEIQRTEQGDSAMYLCASSLRLAENSGELFFGEGSRLTVL.

Here the CDR3 DNA reads TGCGCCAGCAGTGCCGAGGGCACCGGGGCGTACTTC. Its translation: CASSAEGTGAYF. The rearrangement joins TRBV10-1 to TRBJ2-7; possibly TRBD1 or TRBD2 for D (5 bases each). This CDR3 is 12 amino acids long. CDR1 is WNHNN and CDR2 is SYGVQD in the germline V gene (reference sequence). V dropped 4 bases and J dropped 12 bases, with 16 bases sitting between them.

V gene TRBV6-6 combines with J gene TRBJ1-2, with D perhaps matching TRBD1 (5 bases). Trimming left V 4 bases short and J 6 bases short, with 12 bases between. CDR1 MNHNY and CDR2 SVGAGI come from the germline V gene (reference sequence). The CDR3 loop spans 13 amino acids. The CDR3 sequence: CASSWGSSDGYTF. The CDR3 nucleotides are TGTGCCAGCAGTTGGGGCAGCTCGGATGGCTACACCTTC.

This clone was seen only a few times. V is TRBV19 and J is TRBJ2-7, with D unresolved. There are 12 residues in the CDR3. Trimming pared 5 bases from V and 2 bases from J, leaving 7 bases between. Germline lookup yields CDR1 LNHDA and CDR2 SQIVND (reference sequence). CDR3: CASSSAAYEQYF. The CDR3 coding sequence is TGTGCCAGTAGTTCCGCAGCCTACGAGCAGTACTTC.

A note on this clone: A much larger clone differs from this one at a single base, so this may be a read error. Other DNA sequences of this sample code for an identical CDR3. The chain carries TRBV4-1 and TRBJ1-2; 7 nucleotides line up with TRBD1. Germline V lookup: CDR1 MGHRA, CDR2 YSYEKL. The CDR3 is 14 residues long. CDR3 sequence (DNA): TGCGCCAGTAGCCAAGTTGCCAGGGGGGATGGCTACACCTTC. This sequence encodes CASSQVARGDGYTF.

This clone was recorded at least ten times. Additional DNA sequences in this sample encode the identical CDR3. The CDR3 region is CASSFGDTQYF. The CDR3 region has the DNA TGCGCCAGCAGCTTTGGGGATACGCAGTATTTT. The chain employs TRBV5-1 and TRBJ2-3, with D hard to call. CDR1 is SGHRS, CDR2 YFSETQ, per germline. This CDR3 is 11 amino acids long. V lost 2 bases to trimming and J lost 6 bases, with 4 bases between them.

The chain links TRBV27 to TRBJ1-5, with 7 bases fitting TRBD1. Germline CDR1 and CDR2: MNHEY and SMNVEV (reference sequence). With 6 bases clipped from V and 1 base from J, the junction kept 6 bases outside the gene matches. The CDR3 totals 15 residues. DNA for the CDR3: TGTGCCAGCAGCCCGGACAGGAGAAGCAATCAGCCCCAGCATTTT. Protein sequence: CASSPDRRSNQPQHF.

For this clone: The sample contains more than one DNA sequence encoding this CDR3. The chain links TRBV18 to TRBJ1-2; D is possibly TRBD1 (5 bases). V lost 3 bases and J 2 bases, leaving 7 bases between the germline ends. The CDR3 is 13 amino acids. Germline CDR1 is KGHSH and CDR2 is LQKENI. In nucleotides, the CDR3 is TGTGCCAGCTCACCGGACAAAAACTATGGCTACACCTTC. It translates to CASSPDKNYGYTF. Using reference TRBV18 and TRBJ1-2 for the parts outside the CDR3, the full variable domain is NAGVMQNPRHLVRRRGQEARLRCSPMKGHSHVYWYRQLPEEGLKFMVYLQKENIIDESGMPKERFSAEFPKEGPSILRIQQVVRGDSAAYFCASSPDKNYGYTFGSGTRLTVV.

The V call is TRBV6-6, the J call TRBJ2-1; 9 bases align to TRBD2. From germline, CDR1 is MNHNY and CDR2 SVGAGI (reference sequence). This CDR3 has 16 residues. Unmatched junction bases numbered 10, after V lost 4 bases and J lost 6 bases. CDR3 DNA: TGTGCCAGCAGTTCTCCCGGGACTAGCCCTGGCAATGAGCAGTTCTTC. As protein: CASSSPGTSPGNEQFF.

This chain joins TRBV4-2 and TRBJ2-3; 7 bases map to TRBD2. The length of the CDR3 is 15 residues. Germline V gene sequence: CDR1 LGHNA, CDR2 YNFKEQ. V was clipped by 2 bases and J by 2 bases; unmatched bases: 4. Here the CDR3 reads CASSQLGGNTDTQYF. The CDR3 DNA reads TGTGCCAGCAGCCAACTGGGGGGGAACACAGATACGCAGTATTTT.

V is TRBV7-2 and J is TRBJ2-7; TRBD1 matches at 11 bases. Germline-derived CDR1 and CDR2 are SGHTA and FQGNSA. J was trimmed by 5 bases and V by 5 bases; bases with no gene match: 5. The CDR3 is 14 amino acids. In DNA form, the CDR3 reads TGTGCCAGCAGCCCGGGACAGGGGGTCAACGAGCAGTACTTC. It codes for CASSPGQGVNEQYF.

This clone has a handful of counts. This same CDR3 is encoded by further DNA sequences in the sample. The chain couples TRBV19 to TRBJ2-4; D not certain. Trimming shortened V by 3 bases and J by 0 bases, and 6 bases separated the two germline ends. Germline V CDR1 and CDR2: LNHDA, SQIVND (reference sequence). The CDR3 runs to 14 residues. CDR3 coding DNA: TGTGCCAGTAGTATTGGGCTAGCCAAAAACATTCAGTACTTC. Amino acids: CASSIGLAKNIQYF.

The CDR3 nucleotides are TGTGCCACCAGCAGAGGCAGGGTTGCCCACAATGAGCAGTTCTTC. This sequence encodes CATSRGRVAHNEQFF. The V call is TRBV15, the J call TRBJ2-1; D might be TRBD1 (5 bases). Trimming shortened V by 1 base and J by 5 bases, and 12 bases separated the two germline ends. Germline lookup yields CDR1 LNHNV and CDR2 YYDKDF (reference sequence). CDR3 length: 15 residues.

This chain uses TRBV14 with TRBJ1-2; D ambiguous. Germline V lookup: CDR1 SGHDN, CDR2 FVKESK. The CDR3 is 16 amino acids. V was trimmed by 2 bases and J by 4 bases, leaving 17 bases between them. This CDR3 is CASSQTWAQSSYGYTF. For the CDR3, the DNA is TGTGCCAGCAGCCAAACCTGGGCCCAATCTTCCTATGGCTACACCTTC. The full variable domain, its missing parts supplied by reference TRBV14 and TRBJ1-2, is EAGVTQFPSHSVIEKGQTVTLRCDPISGHDNLYWYRRVMGKEIKFLLHFVKESKQDESGMPNNRFLAERTGGTYSTLKVQPAELEDSGVYFCASSQTWAQSSYGYTFGSGTRLTVV.